The next 15 T cell receptor beta chains were all read from a single sample in a study of T cell responses to AZD1222 COVID-19 vaccine. TCRdb's copy holds only in-frame clones and misses some; the assay was immunoSEQ multiplex PCR. Of fewer than 200,000 clones detected, 80% to 90% appear once; the ten largest clones hold around 4.5%. The sample here was peripheral blood, taken 28 days after the second dose of the MenACWY control vaccine. The receptors come from an adult who received the MenACWY meningococcal vaccine as a control.

The chain links TRBV11-2 to TRBJ1-4; no clear D gene. There are 14 residues in the CDR3. CDR1 is SGHAT and CDR2 is FQNNGV in the germline V gene. Trimming cost V 1 base and J 4 bases, with 7 bases left between them. The CDR3 nucleotides read TGTGCCAGCAGCTTAGTACCCCTTAATGAAAAACTGTTTTTT. Amino acid sequence: CASSLVPLNEKLFF.

This rearrangement joins TRBV7-2 to TRBJ2-5; 15 positions agree with TRBD2. This CDR3 spans 18 amino acids. In germline, CDR1 is SGHTA, CDR2 FQGNSA. V dropped 5 bases and J dropped 5; count of bases not matched to a gene: 12. The CDR3 region has the DNA TGTGCCAGCAGCACTCGAGCCAAAGGACTAGCGGGAGGGGAGACCCAGTACTTC. Its protein is CASSTRAKGLAGGETQYF.

The chain combines TRBV5-1 with TRBJ2-6; TRBD1 agrees at 7 bases. The CDR3 runs 15 residues. Germline CDR1 SGHRS, CDR2 YFSETQ. V was pared by 7 bases and J by 2 bases, with 6 bases of the junction left unmatched. In nucleotides, the CDR3 is TGCGCCAGCGTCCCGACAGGGACTGGGGCCAACGTCCTGACTTTC. Translating gives CASVPTGTGANVLTF.

This chain joins TRBV5-1 and TRBJ2-6; 7 positions agree with TRBD1. Germline V CDR1 and CDR2: SGHRS, YFSETQ. Trimming cost V 5 bases and J 0 bases; bases outside gene matches: 11. The CDR3 is 18 amino acids. Here the CDR3 DNA reads TGCGCCAGCAGGCCGACCGGGACAGTTCCCTCTGGGGCCAACGTCCTGACTTTC. Its translation is CASRPTGTVPSGANVLTF.

This chain links TRBV28 with TRBJ1-3, with D unclear. Per the germline V gene, CDR1 is MDHEN and CDR2 is SYDVKM. V shed 6 bases and J shed 4 bases, with 10 bases lying between them. The CDR3 is 13 amino acids. In nucleotides, the CDR3 is TGTGCCAGCAGCCCCTCTGAGGGAAACACCATATATTTT. It is translated as CASSPSEGNTIYF.

The chain joins TRBV10-1 to TRBJ2-1, with 10 bases matching TRBD2. Trimming cost V 5 bases and J 4 bases; bases outside gene matches: 5. The germline V gene has CDR1 WNHNN and CDR2 SYGVQD (reference sequence). This CDR3 region has 15 residues. CDR3 sequence reads: CASSQAGGLYNEQFF. For the CDR3, the DNA is TGCGCCAGCAGTCAAGCGGGAGGGCTATACAATGAGCAGTTCTTC.

This chain uses TRBV5-1 with TRBJ1-2; D uncertain. Trimming took off 0 bases at V and 4 bases at J, with 13 bases between the two ends. The CDR3 sequence is 15 residues long. The germline V gene encodes CDR1 SGHRS and CDR2 YFSETQ. CDR3 region: CASSLDLGRGYGYTF. The CDR3 DNA follows: TGCGCCAGCAGCTTGGACCTTGGGCGGGGCTATGGCTACACCTTC.

The chain is built from TRBV7-2 and TRBJ1-1; 7 bases fit TRBD1. This CDR3 has 14 amino acids. The V gene end was trimmed by 7 bases and the J gene end by 1 base; junction bases not matched to a gene: 6. CDR1 is SGHTA and CDR2 is FQGNSA in the germline V gene. The CDR3 DNA follows: TGTGCCAGCAACCCGGGACAGCAGAACACTGAAGCTTTCTTT. It translates to CASNPGQQNTEAFF. Supplemented by reference TRBV7-2 and TRBJ1-1, the full variable domain reads GAGVSQSPSNKVTEKGKDVELRCDPISGHTALYWYRQSLGQGLEFLIYFQGNSAPDKSGLPSDRFSAERTGGSVSTLTIQRTQQEDSAVYLCASNPGQQNTEAFFGQGTRLTVV.

This CDR3 reads CASSIREQETQYF. CDR3 bases: TGTGCCAGTAGTATAAGGGAACAAGAGACCCAGTACTTC. The V gene is TRBV19, the J gene TRBJ2-5; D gene uncertain. Trimming removed 2 bases from V and 2 bases from J, with 6 bases in between. The CDR3 runs 13 residues. The V gene's germline CDR1 is LNHDA and CDR2 SQIVND (reference sequence).

The rearrangement joins TRBV29-1 to TRBJ1-1; no clear D gene. Trimming removed 4 bases at V and 3 bases at J, with 15 bases between. CDR1 and CDR2 (germline): SQVTM, ANQGSEA. The CDR3 contains 14 residues. The CDR3 DNA reads TGCAGCGTTGGAAAGGGCCCCATGTACACTGAAGCTTTCTTT. Protein product: CSVGKGPMYTEAFF.

This rearrangement joins TRBV28 to TRBJ1-2; D not certain. Germline lookup yields CDR1 MDHEN and CDR2 SYDVKM. This CDR3 region has 13 residues. Trimming removed 5 bases at V and 5 bases at J, with 12 bases between. CDR3 loop: CASSTRPSYGYTF. CDR3 coding DNA: TGTGCCAGCAGTACGAGACCCAGTTATGGCTACACCTTC.

About this clone: The sample has other DNA sequences that encode this CDR3 too. V usage is TRBV24-1 and J usage is TRBJ1-5, with D possibly being TRBD1 (6 bases). Trimming cost V 5 bases and J 5 bases, with 15 bases left between them. The germline CDR1 and CDR2 sequences are KGHDR and SFDVKD. The CDR3 length is 15 residues. The CDR3 DNA reads as TGTGCCACCAGTGTAGCAGGGGAAGGAGATCAGCCCCAGCATTTT. As protein: CATSVAGEGDQPQHF.

In this sample, this clone turned up once. The genes are TRBV19 and TRBJ2-4; D remains unclear. The V and J ends lost 1 base and 5 bases respectively, with 15 bases between them. The CDR3 is 16 amino acids. Germline-derived CDR1 and CDR2 are LNHDA and SQIVND (reference sequence). The CDR3 nucleotides read TGTGCCAGTAGTATAGGCACCCCCTGGGGTCAAAACATTCAGTACTTC. Its translation is CASSIGTPWGQNIQYF.

The rearrangement joins TRBV27 to TRBJ2-1, with 9 bases fitting TRBD2. Trimming removed 5 bases from V and 6 bases from J; junction bases left unmatched: 11. Germline CDR1 MNHEY, CDR2 SMNVEV (reference sequence). The CDR3 covers 16 residues. The CDR3 DNA is TGTGCCAGCAGTAGCCAGCTAGCGGGGAGGCGCAATGAGCAGTTCTTC. As protein: CASSSQLAGRRNEQFF.

The genes are TRBV4-2 and TRBJ2-1, with a weak D call TRBD2 (6 bases). The germline V gene encodes CDR1 LGHNA and CDR2 YNFKEQ. The CDR3 covers 15 residues. Trimming stripped 4 bases from V and 8 bases from J, with 18 bases between. The CDR3 DNA reads as TGTGCCAGCAGCCCTCCTTCTAGCGACGGCGATGAGCAGTTCTTC. This translates into CASSPPSSDGDEQFF.